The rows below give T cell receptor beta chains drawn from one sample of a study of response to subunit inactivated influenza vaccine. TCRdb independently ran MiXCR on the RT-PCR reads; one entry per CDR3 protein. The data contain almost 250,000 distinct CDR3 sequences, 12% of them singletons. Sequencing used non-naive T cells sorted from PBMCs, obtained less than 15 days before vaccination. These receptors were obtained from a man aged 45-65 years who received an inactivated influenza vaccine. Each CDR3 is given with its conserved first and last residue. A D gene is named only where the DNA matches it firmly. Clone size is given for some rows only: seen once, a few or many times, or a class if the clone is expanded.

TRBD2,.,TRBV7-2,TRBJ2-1,TGTGCCAGCAGCCCGCACCTAGCGGGGGGACCAAATGAGCAGTTCTTC,CASSPHLAGGPNEQFF
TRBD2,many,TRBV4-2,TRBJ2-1,TGTGCCAGCAGCATAGCGGGAGAGGAGGCCTACAATGAGCAGTTCTTC,CASSIAGEEAYNEQFF
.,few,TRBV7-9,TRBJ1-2,TGTGCCAGCAGCTCCGGCGCCGCGGACTATGGCTACACCTTC,CASSSGAADYGYTF
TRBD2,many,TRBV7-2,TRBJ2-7,TGTGCCAGCAGCTTACTAGCGGCTCCCTCCTACGAGCAGTACTTC,CASSLLAAPSYEQYF
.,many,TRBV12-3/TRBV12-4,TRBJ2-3,TGTGCCAGCAGTCCTCATTTGCGCACAGATACGCAGTATTTT,CASSPHLRTDTQYF
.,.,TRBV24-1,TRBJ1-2,TGTGCCACCAGTGATCGGCAGGGGAGAGGCTACACCTTC,CATSDRQGRGYTF
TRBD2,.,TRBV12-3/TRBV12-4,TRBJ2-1,TGTGCCAGCAGTCCTATAGCGGGGGCCAATGAGCAGTTCTTC,CASSPIAGANEQFF
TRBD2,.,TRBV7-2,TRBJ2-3,TGTGCCGCCAGCAGTTCTACCGGGTCTACTAGCGGAAACCACCAGGCCGCAGATACGCAGTATTTT,CAASSSTGSTSGNHQAADTQYF
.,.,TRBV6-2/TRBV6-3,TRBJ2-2,TGTGCCAGCAGTTCCTCCATCGACACCGGGGAGCTGTTTTTT,CASSSSIDTGELFF
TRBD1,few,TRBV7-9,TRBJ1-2,TGTGCCAGCAGAAGAGATATGACAGGGGGCTACACCTTC,CASRRDMTGGYTF
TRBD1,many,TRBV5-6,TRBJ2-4,TGTGCCAGCAGCTTGCCAGGGGGCGTAAGAAACATTCAGTACTTC,CASSLPGGVRNIQYF
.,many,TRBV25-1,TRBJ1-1,TGTGCCAGCAGTGAGGAGGGGCCGGTCACTGAAGCTTTCTTT,CASSEEGPVTEAFF
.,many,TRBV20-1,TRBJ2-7,TGCAGTGCCCTCGGGTCTAGCCGCGAGCAGTACTTC,CSALGSSREQYF
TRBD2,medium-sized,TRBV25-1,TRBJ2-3,TGTGCCAGCAGTGACGGGGTAGCGGGGGGGGACACAGATACGCAGTATTTT,CASSDGVAGGDTDTQYF
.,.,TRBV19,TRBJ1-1,TGTGCCAGTAGTACGGGGGTCTCCACTGAAGCTTTCTTT,CASSTGVSTEAFF
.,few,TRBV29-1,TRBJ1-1,TGCAGCGTTGGAGAAAATGTGAACACTGAAGCTTTCTTT,CSVGENVNTEAFF
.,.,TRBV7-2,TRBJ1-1,TGTGCCAGCAGCGCCGGTCTGGGGGGGAGCACTGAAGCTTTCTTT,CASSAGLGGSTEAFF
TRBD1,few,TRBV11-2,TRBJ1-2,TGTGCCAGCAGCTTAGGACAGGGTGGCGTGTATGGCTACACCTTC,CASSLGQGGVYGYTF
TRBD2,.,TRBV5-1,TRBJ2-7,TGCGCCAGCAGCTCACTAGCGGGAGGGGGGTCCAAGCAGTACTTC,CASSSLAGGGSKQYF
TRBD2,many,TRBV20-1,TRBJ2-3,TGCAGTGCTAGAGATCTTAGCGGGGGGGCAGATACGCAGTATTTT,CSARDLSGGADTQYF
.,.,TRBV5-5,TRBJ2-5,TGTGCCAGCGCCACAGTTTGTCAAGAGACCCAGTACTTC,CASATVCQETQYF
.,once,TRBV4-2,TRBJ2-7,TGTGCCAGCAGCCAAGTGACTAGGGTTTCCTACGAGCAGTACTTC,CASSQVTRVSYEQYF
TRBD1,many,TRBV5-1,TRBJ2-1,TGCGCCAGCAGCTTGGTTTCAGGGGGAGCCTACAATGAGCAGTTCTTC,CASSLVSGGAYNEQFF